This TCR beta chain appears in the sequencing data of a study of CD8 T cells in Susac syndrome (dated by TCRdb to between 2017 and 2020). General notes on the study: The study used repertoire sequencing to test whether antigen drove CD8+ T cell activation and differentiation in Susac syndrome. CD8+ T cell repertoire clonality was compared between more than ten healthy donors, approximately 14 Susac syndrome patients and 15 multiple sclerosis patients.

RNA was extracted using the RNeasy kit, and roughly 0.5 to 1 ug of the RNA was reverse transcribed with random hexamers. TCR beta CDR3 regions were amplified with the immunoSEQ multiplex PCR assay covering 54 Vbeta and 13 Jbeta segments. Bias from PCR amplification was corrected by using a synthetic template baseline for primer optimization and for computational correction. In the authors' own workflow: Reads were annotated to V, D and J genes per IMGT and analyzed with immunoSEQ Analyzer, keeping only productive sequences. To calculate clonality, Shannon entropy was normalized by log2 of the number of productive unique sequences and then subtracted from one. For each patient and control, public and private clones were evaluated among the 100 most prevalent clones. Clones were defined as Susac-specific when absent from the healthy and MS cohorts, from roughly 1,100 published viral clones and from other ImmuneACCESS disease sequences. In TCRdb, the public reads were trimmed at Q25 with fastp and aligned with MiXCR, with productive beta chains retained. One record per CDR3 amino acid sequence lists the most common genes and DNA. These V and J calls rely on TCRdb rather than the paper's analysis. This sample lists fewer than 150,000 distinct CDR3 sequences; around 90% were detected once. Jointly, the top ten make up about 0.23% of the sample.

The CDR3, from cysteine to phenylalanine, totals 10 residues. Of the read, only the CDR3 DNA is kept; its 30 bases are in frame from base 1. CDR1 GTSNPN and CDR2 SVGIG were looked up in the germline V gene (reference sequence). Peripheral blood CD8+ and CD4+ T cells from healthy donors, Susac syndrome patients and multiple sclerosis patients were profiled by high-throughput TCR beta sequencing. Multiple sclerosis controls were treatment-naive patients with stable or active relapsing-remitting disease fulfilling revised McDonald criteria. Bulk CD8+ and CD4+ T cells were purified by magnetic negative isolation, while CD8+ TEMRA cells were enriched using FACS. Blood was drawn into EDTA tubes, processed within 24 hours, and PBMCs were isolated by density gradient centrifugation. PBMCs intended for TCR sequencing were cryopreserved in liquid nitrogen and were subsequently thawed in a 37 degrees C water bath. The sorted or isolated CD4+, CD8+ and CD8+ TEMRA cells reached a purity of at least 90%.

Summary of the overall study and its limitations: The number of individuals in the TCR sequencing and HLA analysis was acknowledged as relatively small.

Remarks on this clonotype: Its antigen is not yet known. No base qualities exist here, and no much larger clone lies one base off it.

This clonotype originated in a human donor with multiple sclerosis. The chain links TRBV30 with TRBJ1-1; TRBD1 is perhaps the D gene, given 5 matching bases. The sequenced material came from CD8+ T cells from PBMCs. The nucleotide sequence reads TGTGGAGGGACTTGGACTGAAGCTTTCTTT. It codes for CGGTWTEAFF.